The present T cell receptor beta chain was sequenced within a study of technical replicates of blood from several donors. Sequencing was performed with immunoSEQ multiplex PCR; in TCRdb, only in-frame clones are kept and a portion is missing. The repertoire holds about 100,000 clones, with nearly 96% as singletons. Germline CDR1 is WSHSY and CDR2 is SAAADI. Trimming cost V 8 bases and J 5 bases; bases outside gene matches: 8. The CDR3 is 15 residues long. The V gene is TRBV10-2, the J gene TRBJ2-7; 14 bases fit TRBD2. Sequencing was carried out using T cells isolated from PBMCs. This receptor was obtained from a human donor in good health. DNA for the CDR3: TGCGCCAGCCTCGGGGGACTAGCGGGAGCTCACGAGCAGTACTTC. Amino acid sequence: CASLGGLAGAHEQYF.